What follows are 18 T cell receptor beta chains derived from one specimen sequenced in a study of blood T cell repertoires in COVID-19. Generated by immunoSEQ multiplex PCR, the TCRdb table keeps only in-frame clones and is missing some. The sample consists of 40,000 to 50,000 clones, 70% to 90% of them appearing once. The sample consisted of peripheral blood. These receptors were taken from a human donor in a cohort sampled during active COVID-19. The donor label of this sample is uncertain.

The table lists this clone with a count of one. The chain uses TRBV5-5 and TRBJ1-4, with D maybe TRBD1 (6 bases). The V and J ends lost 4 bases and 6 bases respectively, with 16 bases between them. Germline V lookup: CDR1 SGHKS, CDR2 YYEKEE (reference sequence). The CDR3 covers 15 residues. The CDR3 sequence: CASSLTGTWDEKLFF. In nucleotides, the CDR3 is TGTGCCAGCAGCCTAACCGGGACATGGGATGAAAAACTGTTTTTT. Complete variable domain (other parts from reference TRBV5-5 and TRBJ1-4): DAGVTQSPTHLIKTRGQQVTLRCSPISGHKSVSWYQQVLGQGPQFIFQYYEKEERGRGNFPDRFSARQFPNYSSELNVNALLLGDSALYLCASSLTGTWDEKLFFGSGTQLSVL.

The genes are TRBV28 and TRBJ1-4; TRBD1 agrees at 12 bases. V lost 3 bases, J lost 8 bases, and 7 bases stayed unmatched. The length of the CDR3 is 16 residues. Germline V gene lookup returns CDR1 MDHEN and CDR2 SYDVKM. The CDR3 DNA sequence: TGTGCCAGCAGTTTGGGGGGACAGGGGGCTGCGGAAAAACTGTTTTTT. It encodes CASSLGGQGAAEKLFF.

This CDR3 is CASSPGGYEQYF. Written as DNA, the CDR3 is TGTGCCAGCAGCCCAGGAGGCTACGAGCAGTACTTC. The chain combines TRBV9 with TRBJ2-7; D possibly corresponds to TRBD2 (5 bases). This CDR3 region has 12 residues. Trimming stripped 4 bases from V and 3 bases from J, with 8 bases between. The germline V gene has CDR1 SGDLS and CDR2 YYNGEE.

Details on this clone: Within the sample, other DNA sequences also encode this same CDR3. The chain joins TRBV3-1 (or the pseudogene TRBV3-2) to TRBJ2-3; 7 nucleotides align to TRBD2. Germline V gives CDR1 LGHDT, CDR2 YNNKEL (reference sequence). This CDR3 contains 16 residues. V was pared by 1 base and J by 0 bases, with 4 bases of the junction left unmatched. The CDR3 DNA reads as TGTGCCAGCAGCCAAGCGGGGGGTTCCAGCACAGATACGCAGTATTTT. Protein product: CASSQAGGSSTDTQYF.

This clone was counted only a few times. The chain links TRBV4-2 to TRBJ1-3; D gene unclear. V lost 0 bases and J lost 1, with 7 bases in between. The CDR3 spans 15 residues. The germline V gene has CDR1 LGHNA and CDR2 YNFKEQ. The CDR3 is CASSQDPGSGNTIYF. DNA for the CDR3: TGTGCCAGCAGCCAAGATCCCGGTTCTGGAAACACCATATATTTT.

The CDR3 coding sequence is TGTGCCAGCAGCAAGCGACAGACCAACACCGGGGAGCTGTTTTTT. Amino acid sequence: CASSKRQTNTGELFF. This sequence joins TRBV5-6 and TRBJ2-2; possibly TRBD1 for D (5 bases). The CDR3 has 15 residues. CDR1 is SGHDT, CDR2 YYEEEE, per germline. V lost 4 bases, J lost 2 bases, and 12 bases lay in between.

J is TRBJ2-5 and V is TRBV7-6; 7 bases align to TRBD2. Germline CDR1 and CDR2: SGHVS and FNYEAQ. J lost 9 bases, V lost 5 bases, and 15 bases had no gene match. This CDR3 is 15 amino acids long. CDR3 sequence reads: CASSPPLREARSQYF. In DNA, the CDR3 is TGTGCCAGCAGCCCGCCACTCCGGGAGGCGAGGTCCCAGTACTTC.

By its share, this clone is medium-sized (0.01 to 0.1%). This chain joins TRBV28 and TRBJ2-5; TRBD1 matches 8 bases. CDR3 length: 16 residues. V lost 1 base, J lost 4 bases, and 8 bases stayed unmatched. Germline V CDR1 and CDR2: MDHEN, SYDVKM. CDR3 loop: CASSLFGRGPLETQYF. The CDR3 DNA reads TGTGCCAGCAGTTTATTTGGCAGGGGGCCCCTAGAGACCCAGTACTTC. Full variable domain (missing parts from reference TRBV28 and TRBJ2-5): DVKVTQSSRYLVKRTGEKVFLECVQDMDHENMFWYRQDPGLGLRLIYFSYDVKMKEKGDIPEGYSVSREKKERFSLILESASTNQTSMYLCASSLFGRGPLETQYFGPGTRLLVL.

This clone was detected a few times. J is TRBJ1-2 and V is TRBV6-5, with TRBD1 matching over 7 bases. The CDR3 length is 13 residues. The germline V gene encodes CDR1 MNHEY and CDR2 SVGAGI. J was trimmed by 7 bases and V by 4 bases; bases with no gene match: 6. The CDR3 reads CASSSSRQGGYTF. DNA of the CDR3: TGTGCCAGCAGTTCCTCCAGACAGGGTGGCTACACCTTC.

The CDR3 loop reads CASSPIRGTGGDLNTEAFF. The CDR3 DNA reads as TGTGCCAGCAGCCCGATCCGCGGGACAGGGGGCGATCTGAACACTGAAGCTTTCTTT. V is TRBV6-2 or TRBV6-3 and J is TRBJ1-1; TRBD1 matches 12 bases. V shed 6 bases, J shed 0 bases, and the junction held 14 bases outside the gene matches. The CDR3 is 19 amino acids. Germline V gives CDR1 MNHEY, CDR2 SVGEGT.

The chain combines TRBV20-1 with TRBJ2-7, with D uncertain. This CDR3 is 11 amino acids long. V was clipped by 5 bases and J by 4 bases, with 9 bases between them. Germline CDR1 reads DFQATT; CDR2 reads SNEGSKA (reference sequence). The CDR3 here is CSAGPTYEQYF. The CDR3, as DNA: TGCAGTGCTGGGCCTACATACGAGCAGTACTTC.

V gene TRBV4-1 combines with J gene TRBJ1-4; tentatively, D is TRBD1 (6 bases). The CDR3 sequence is 16 residues long. Trimming left V 2 bases short and J 6 bases short, with 16 bases between. The germline V gene has CDR1 MGHRA and CDR2 YSYEKL. The DNA of the CDR3 is TGCGCCAGCAGCCAAATAGCCGGGACACCGGATGAAAAACTGTTTTTT. Protein sequence: CASSQIAGTPDEKLFF.

This rearrangement joins TRBV28 to TRBJ1-1, with 7 bases fitting TRBD1. Germline V gene lookup returns CDR1 MDHEN and CDR2 SYDVKM. The J segment lost 3 bases and the V segment lost 2 bases, leaving 6 bases of the junction unmatched. This CDR3 spans 15 amino acids. The chain's CDR3 is CASSLQGGWDTEAFF. The CDR3 DNA sequence: TGTGCCAGCAGTTTACAAGGGGGCTGGGACACTGAAGCTTTCTTT.

This chain's CDR3 is CASSTTSIGGTDTQYF. The CDR3 region has the DNA TGTGCCAGCAGCACAACTAGTATTGGGGGCACAGATACGCAGTATTTT. This chain links TRBV5-8 with TRBJ2-3; D might be TRBD2 (5 bases). The CDR3 has 16 residues. From germline, CDR1 is SGHTS and CDR2 YDEGEE. V lost 4 bases and J 1 base, leaving 16 bases between the germline ends. Full variable domain (rest looked up from reference TRBV5-8 and TRBJ2-3): EAGVTQSPTHLIKTRGQQATLRCSPISGHTSVYWYQQALGLGLQFLLWYDEGEERNRGNFPPRFSGRQFPNYSSELNVNALELEDSALYLCASSTTSIGGTDTQYFGPGTRLTVL.

This clone was observed a handful of times. The chain uses TRBV6-1 and TRBJ2-7, with TRBD1 as a possible D gene (5 bases). The germline V gene encodes CDR1 MNHNS and CDR2 SASEGT. This CDR3 spans 16 amino acids. V lost 2 bases and J lost 3, with 17 bases in between. CDR3 sequence: CASSEYAQAAYYEQYF. In DNA form, the CDR3 reads TGTGCCAGCAGTGAATACGCACAGGCAGCTTACTACGAGCAGTACTTC.

The chain recombines TRBV27 with TRBJ1-5; 8 positions match TRBD1. V lost 5 bases, J lost 6 bases, and 6 bases stayed unmatched. The CDR3 is made up of 14 amino acids. Per germline, CDR1 MNHEY and CDR2 SMNVEV (reference sequence). CDR3 amino acids: CASSPDRGGQPQHF. CDR3 bases: TGTGCCAGCAGTCCCGACAGGGGAGGTCAGCCCCAGCATTTT.

The chain employs TRBV30 and TRBJ2-1; maybe TRBD2 (5 bases). Germline values: CDR1 GTSNPN, CDR2 SVGIG (reference sequence). V shed 3 bases and J shed 1 base, with 13 bases lying between them. This CDR3 is 15 amino acids long. This chain's CDR3 is CAWSSTRKSYNEQFF. The CDR3 nucleotides are TGTGCCTGGAGCTCTACTAGGAAGTCCTACAATGAGCAGTTCTTC.

This clone has just a few counts. The CDR3: CASSADRLGPEQYF. CDR3 sequence (DNA): TGTGCCAGCAGCGCGGACAGGCTGGGGCCCGAGCAGTACTTC. The chain uses TRBV21-1 and TRBJ2-7; the D call of TRBD1 is as the table states it, not checked on the DNA. TRBV21-1 is listed as a pseudogene. This CDR3 region has 14 residues.